This T cell receptor (beta chain) derives from a study of T-cell memory formation after mild COVID-19. Study-wide background: TCR clusters were mostly confined to one donor each.

TCRdb re-called the 5' RACE reads through MiXCR, storing one row per CDR3 protein. The sample lists a few hundred thousand distinct CDR3 sequences, roughly 15% occurring once. Germline-derived CDR1 and CDR2 are MNHEY and SMNVEV (reference sequence). The CDR3 has 17 residues. V gave up 5 bases and J gave up 1 base, with 19 bases separating them. Material for sequencing was PBMCs or a T cell subset sorted from them (not recorded which). The receptor's source is a man between 18 and 35 years old who had mild COVID-19 (a few samples of this study predate the infection). Cell type and time point are not known. The chain carries TRBV27 and TRBJ2-3, with D maybe TRBD2 (6 bases). CDR3 nucleotide sequence: TGTGCCAGCAGTCGTGGAGGGTTACAGCGGGGCACAGATACGCAGTATTTT. Residues: CASSRGGLQRGTDTQYF.